The T cell receptor (beta chain) under discussion was sequenced for a study of Graves' ophthalmopathy and Graves' hyperthyroidism. V was cut by 2 bases and J by 3 bases, with 7 bases left in between. Germline V gene data show CDR1 as SEHNR and CDR2 as FQNEAQ (reference sequence). This CDR3 region has 13 residues. Researchers took RNA transcripts and amplified TCR beta CDR3 regions from them. HTBI-primed first-round RT-PCR preceded second-round multiplex PCR. One entry per CDR3 protein, called by TCRdb with MiXCR from the multiplex PCR reads. In the table there are about 700,000 distinct CDR3 sequences, roughly two fifths of which are singletons. This clonotype has ten or more counts.

The chain employs TRBV7-9 and TRBJ1-1; perhaps TRBD1 as D (6 bases). Sequencing was performed on peripheral blood. The clonotype originates from an adult man with Graves' ophthalmopathy. CDR3 amino acids: CASSLTGYTEAFF. CDR3 nucleotide sequence: TGTGCCAGCAGCTTAACAGGGTACACTGAAGCTTTCTTT.